These 23 T cell receptor beta chains originate from one sample sequenced in a study of blood T cells in healthy people across ages. A second PCR of about 7 to 11 cycles used a sample-barcoded 5' primer and a J-beta primer mix. TCRdb ran MiXCR on the 5' RACE reads and lists one entry per CDR3 protein. This sample has more than 500,000 distinct CDR3 sequences, with roughly 29% found just once. Sequenced input: blood. Every receptor here comes from a woman in her 70s in good health.

The chain uses TRBV5-5 and TRBJ1-2, with D possibly matching TRBD1 (6 bases). The CDR3 runs to 13 residues. V shed 4 bases and J shed 1 base, with 8 bases lying between them. Germline V lookup: CDR1 SGHKS, CDR2 YYEKEE (reference sequence). The CDR3 loop reads CASSKDSNYGYTF. CDR3 nucleotides: TGTGCCAGCAGCAAGGACAGTAACTATGGCTACACCTTC.

This clonotype was observed a few times. The chain has TRBV3-1 and TRBJ2-4; D unresolved. The CDR3 loop spans 13 amino acids. In germline, CDR1 is LGHDT, CDR2 YNNKEL (reference sequence). V dropped 8 bases and J dropped 4 bases, with 12 bases sitting between them. The DNA of the CDR3 is TGTGCCAGCCCTGGTTCCCGGAAAAACATTCAGTACTTC. Protein: CASPGSRKNIQYF.

The V and J genes are TRBV12-3 or TRBV12-4 and TRBJ2-5, with no clear D. This CDR3 comprises 13 residues. Trimming removed 3 bases at V and 7 bases at J, with 12 bases between. In DNA, the CDR3 is TGTGCCAGCAGTTTCGTAGGCTTGGGGACCCAGTACTTC. This translates into CASSFVGLGTQYF.

This clonotype occurred a few times. The CDR3 DNA reads TGTGCTAGTGGTTTGGTCGCAGCCGGGGAGCAGTACTTC. The encoded protein is CASGLVAAGEQYF. The rearrangement joins TRBV12-5 to TRBJ2-7; no clear D gene. Germline CDR1 LGHNT, CDR2 FRNRAP. V shed 0 bases and J shed 7 bases, with 10 bases lying between them. The CDR3 consists of 13 residues.

The chain combines TRBV11-3 with TRBJ2-5; D is perhaps TRBD1 (5 bases). The CDR3 is made up of 14 amino acids. The germline V gene has CDR1 SGHNT and CDR2 YENEEA. Trimming cost V 4 bases and J 1 base, with 10 bases left between them. The CDR3 DNA reads as TGTGCCAGCAGCTCCCGACAGAGCCAAGAGACCCAGTACTTC. Its protein is CASSSRQSQETQYF.

The chain is built from TRBV9 and TRBJ2-7; TRBD1 matches 10 bases. V was pared by 4 bases and J by 5 bases, with 15 bases of the junction left unmatched. Germline CDR1 SGDLS, CDR2 YYNGEE. This CDR3 has 17 amino acids. The CDR3 is CASSPSETGQGFHEQYF. Written as DNA, the CDR3 is TGTGCCAGCAGCCCCTCTGAAACGGGACAGGGGTTCCACGAGCAGTACTTC.

This chain uses TRBV29-1 with TRBJ2-1; the D is unclear. The CDR3 spans 12 residues. V lost 3 bases, J lost 2 bases, and 5 bases lay in between. Germline loops: CDR1 SQVTM, CDR2 ANQGSEA. The CDR3 loop is CSVDVAYNEQFF. The CDR3 nucleotides are TGCAGCGTTGACGTGGCCTACAATGAGCAGTTCTTC.

This chain connects TRBV5-1 to TRBJ2-6; possible D gene TRBD2, 5 bases. The CDR3 sequence is 14 residues long. The ends were cut back, 6 bases at V and 0 bases at J, with 7 bases in the middle. CDR1 is SGHRS and CDR2 is YFSETQ in the germline V gene. CDR3: CASTRDSGANVLTF. The CDR3 coding sequence is TGCGCCAGCACCCGGGACTCTGGGGCCAACGTCCTGACTTTC.

The CDR3 loop reads CASSEQGLGYEQYF. CDR3 DNA: TGCGCCAGCAGCGAACAGGGTTTAGGCTACGAGCAGTACTTC. This chain uses TRBV5-1 with TRBJ2-7; D is perhaps TRBD1 (6 bases). The germline gives CDR1 SGHRS, CDR2 YFSETQ. V was clipped by 4 bases and J by 3 bases, with 14 bases between them. CDR3 length: 14 residues.

Comments on this clonotype: Relative to the germline gene, one junction end is altered; a read error may explain this. The chain links TRBV11-1 to TRBJ1-2, with D possibly being TRBD1 (5 bases). This CDR3 region has 12 residues. Looked up from germline, CDR1 is SGHAT and CDR2 is FQDESV (reference sequence). The CDR3 reads CASNLRGDGYTF. The CDR3 coding sequence is TGTGCCAGCAACTTGCGGGGGGATGGTTACACCTTC. The full variable domain, completed using reference TRBV11-1 and TRBJ1-2, is EAEVAQSPRYKITEKSQAVAFWCDPISGHATLYWYRQILGQGPELLVQFQDESVVDDSQLPKDRFSAERLKGVDSTLKIQPAELGDSAMYLCASNLRGDGYTFGSGTRLTVV.

CDR3 nucleotides: TGTGCCAGCAGTGACCGGCAGAATAATTCACCCCTCCACTTT. Translated, it gives CASSDRQNNSPLHF. V gene TRBV2 combines with J gene TRBJ1-6; D gene ambiguous. The CDR3 extends over 14 amino acids. Trimming removed 3 bases at V and 5 bases at J, with 8 bases between. In germline, CDR1 is SNHLY, CDR2 FYNNEI.

This chain joins TRBV5-1 and TRBJ2-1; 7 bases are a match to TRBD2. The CDR3 length is 14 residues. J lost 6 bases, V lost 4 bases, and 7 bases had no gene match. The germline gives CDR1 SGHRS, CDR2 YFSETQ. CDR3 bases: TGCGCCAGCAGCGGCGGGGGTCCCGCCAATGAGCAGTTCTTC. Translation: CASSGGGPANEQFF. Full variable domain (outside the CDR3, taken from reference TRBV5-1 and TRBJ2-1): KAGVTQTPRYLIKTRGQQVTLSCSPISGHRSVSWYQQTPGQGLQFLFEYFSETQRNKGNFPGRFSGRQFSNSRSEMNVSTLELGDSALYLCASSGGGPANEQFFGPGTRLTVL.

A remark on this clonotype: One end of the junction varies from germline; a read error may be responsible. As DNA, the CDR3 is TGCAGTGCTAGAGGTGGGACTAGCGGGGAACTACATAACTTC. It is translated as CSARGGTSGELHNF. The chain links TRBV20-1 to TRBJ2-5; TRBD2 matches 13 bases. Germline V gene lookup returns CDR1 DFQATT and CDR2 SNEGSKA (reference sequence). The CDR3 spans 14 residues.

The chain joins TRBV4-2 to TRBJ2-7; D remains ambiguous. Trimming removed 1 base from V and 5 bases from J, with 6 bases in between. This CDR3 region has 12 residues. Germline V lookup: CDR1 LGHNA, CDR2 YNFKEQ. The CDR3 region has the DNA TGTGCCAGCAGCCAAGGGTGGAACGAGCAGTACTTC. Translated, it gives CASSQGWNEQYF.

The J gene is TRBJ2-7, the V gene TRBV20-1, with 9 bases matching TRBD1. The ends lost 5 bases at V and 5 bases at J; junction bases unmatched: 7. Germline V gene sequence: CDR1 DFQATT, CDR2 SNEGSKA (reference sequence). This CDR3 spans 13 amino acids. CDR3 nucleotide sequence: TGCAGTGCTTCCCGGGACAGGGTAGACGAGCAGTACTTC. Translating gives CSASRDRVDEQYF.

This clonotype showed up just a few times. The chain is built from TRBV7-6 and TRBJ2-5; 9 bases are a match to TRBD2. CDR3 length equals 16 residues. Germline V gives CDR1 SGHVS, CDR2 FNYEAQ. The junction had 5 bases not matched to a gene; V was cut back by 3 bases and J by 0 bases. The DNA for the CDR3 is TGTGCCAGCAGCTTCAGACTAGCGGAATACCAAGAGACCCAGTACTTC. Translated, it gives CASSFRLAEYQETQYF.

V and J are TRBV20-1 and TRBJ2-1, with TRBD1 matching 9 bases. The CDR3 covers 14 residues. Trimming took 6 bases from V and 1 from J; bases not matched to a gene: 4. Germline values: CDR1 DFQATT, CDR2 SNEGSKA (reference sequence). The CDR3 nucleotides read TGCAGTGCCCAGGGACAGGGATCCTACAATGAGCAGTTCTTC. Its protein is CSAQGQGSYNEQFF.

The chain links TRBV20-1 to TRBJ2-3, with D possibly matching TRBD2 (7 bases). The CDR3 totals 16 residues. Trimming removed 0 bases at V and 5 bases at J, with 18 bases between. Germline V lookup: CDR1 DFQATT, CDR2 SNEGSKA (reference sequence). CDR3 loop: CSARDRTRGFRDTQYF. The CDR3 nucleotides read TGCAGTGCTAGAGATAGGACTAGGGGGTTTAGAGATACGCAGTATTTT.

The gene calls are TRBV15 and TRBJ2-3; 10 nucleotides line up with TRBD2. Germline V gene lookup returns CDR1 LNHNV and CDR2 YYDKDF (reference sequence). V shed 0 bases and J 0 bases; nucleotides not matched to a gene: 6. The CDR3 runs to 18 residues. The CDR3 DNA sequence: TGTGCCACCAGCAGAGATCCCCCTAGCGGGGGTAGCACAGATACGCAGTATTTT. It codes for CATSRDPPSGGSTDTQYF.

The gene calls are TRBV2 and TRBJ2-5, with no clear D. The tail of the sequence fits TRBJ2-1 better, so the J call may be wrong. The CDR3 totals 13 residues. Germline assignment: CDR1 SNHLY and CDR2 FYNNEI. CDR3 sequence reads: CASSEASRTGQFF. For the CDR3, the DNA is TGTGCCAGCAGTGAAGCTTCTAGGACGGGGCAGTTCTTC.

V gene TRBV5-1 combines with J gene TRBJ2-3, with TRBD2 matching over 8 bases. The V and J ends lost 2 bases and 2 bases, in that order; junction bases with no gene match: 4. The CDR3 has 15 amino acids. Germline V gene sequence: CDR1 SGHRS, CDR2 YFSETQ. The CDR3 spells CASSLAGDYTDTQYF. The CDR3 DNA follows: TGCGCCAGCAGCTTAGCGGGGGATTACACAGATACGCAGTATTTT.

This clonotype showed up just a few times. V gene TRBV7-9 combines with J gene TRBJ1-3, with D perhaps matching TRBD1 (5 bases). This CDR3 contains 19 residues. V was clipped by 3 bases and J by 0 bases, with 21 bases between them. Germline V gives CDR1 SEHNR, CDR2 FQNEAQ (reference sequence). The CDR3 loop is CASSFPNQYGATSGNTIYF. In DNA form, the CDR3 reads TGTGCCAGCAGCTTTCCAAATCAATACGGGGCCACCTCTGGAAACACCATATATTTT.

The rearrangement links TRBV24-1 to TRBJ1-2, with a weak D call TRBD1 (6 bases). The CDR3 contains 14 residues. CDR1 is KGHDR and CDR2 is SFDVKD in the germline V gene. Trimming took off 1 base at V and 6 bases at J, with 11 bases between the two ends. CDR3 protein: CATSDFRGRDGYTF. CDR3 DNA: TGTGCCACCAGTGATTTCAGGGGTAGGGATGGCTACACCTTC.